Below, 27 T cell receptor beta chains from the same sample are listed, as sequenced in a study of CD8 T cells in ankylosing spondylitis. In TCRdb, the 5' RACE reads were re-called with MiXCR into one record per CDR3 protein. This sample has about 36,000 distinct CDR3 sequences, with approximately 5.9% found just once. Specimen: blood, either unsorted or a sorted T cell fraction (not recorded which). The receptors here all came from a male donor with ankylosing spondylitis or in good health (not recorded which).

This chain links TRBV6-1 with TRBJ1-2, with 7 bases identical to TRBD1. V lost 4 bases and J lost 4; bases outside the gene matches: 3. CDR3 length: 13 amino acids. Germline assignment: CDR1 MNHNS and CDR2 SASEGT. The CDR3 region has the DNA TGTGCCAGCAGTGGGGACAGCCGCTATGGCTACACCTTC. As protein: CASSGDSRYGYTF.

In regard to this clonotype: With a much larger clone just one base away, this may be a read error. This chain connects TRBV5-1 to TRBJ2-3; 10 bases are a match to TRBD2. This CDR3 region has 14 residues. Germline CDR1 SGHRS, CDR2 YFSETQ. J lost 4 bases, V lost 9 bases, and 8 bases had no gene match. The CDR3 sequence is CANSRSGGADTQYF. CDR3 DNA sequence: TGCGCCAACAGTCGAAGCGGGGGGGCAGATACGCAGTATTTT.

Ten or more counts support this clonotype. The chain employs TRBV7-3 and TRBJ2-1, with 9 bases lining up with TRBD2. The V gene end was trimmed by 1 base and the J gene end by 6 bases; junction bases not matched to a gene: 7. Germline lookup yields CDR1 SGHTA and CDR2 FQGTGA. The CDR3 consists of 16 residues. The CDR3 DNA sequence: TGTGCCAGCAGCTTAAATCGCGGGGGGGCAACCAATGAGCAGTTCTTC. Its translation: CASSLNRGGATNEQFF.

This clonotype appeared many times. The rearrangement joins TRBV28 to TRBJ1-3; D remains unclear. Germline CDR1 reads MDHEN; CDR2 reads SYDVKM. The length of the CDR3 is 15 residues. V lost 7 bases, J lost 0 bases, and 13 bases lay in between. The CDR3 loop reads CASTEDTFSGNTIYF. The CDR3, as DNA: TGTGCCAGCACCGAGGATACATTCTCTGGAAACACCATATATTTT.

This clonotype was recorded many times. The chain combines TRBV5-1 with TRBJ2-3; D is uncertain. Germline assignment: CDR1 SGHRS and CDR2 YFSETQ. V lost 3 bases, J lost 9 bases, and 8 bases lay in between. There are 11 residues in the CDR3. The CDR3 spells CASSSGPTQYF. DNA of the CDR3: TGCGCCAGCAGCTCGGGCCCCACGCAGTATTTT. The complete variable domain, with remaining parts taken from reference TRBV5-1 and TRBJ2-3, reads KAGVTQTPRYLIKTRGQQVTLSCSPISGHRSVSWYQQTPGQGLQFLFEYFSETQRNKGNFPGRFSGRQFSNSRSEMNVSTLELGDSALYLCASSSGPTQYFGPGTRLTVL.

This clonotype came up many times. V usage is TRBV28 and J usage is TRBJ1-5; D remains ambiguous. Trimming left V 5 bases short and J 4 bases short, with 0 bases between. Looked up from germline, CDR1 is MDHEN and CDR2 is SYDVKM. The CDR3 consists of 10 residues. CDR3 sequence reads: CASSNQPQHF. The CDR3 DNA reads TGTGCCAGCAGTAATCAGCCCCAGCATTTT.

This clonotype was detected many times. J is TRBJ2-3 and V is TRBV11-2; 10 bases map to TRBD2. The V gene end was trimmed by 4 bases and the J gene end by 4 bases; junction bases not matched to a gene: 5. Germline assignment: CDR1 SGHAT and CDR2 FQNNGV. The CDR3 is made up of 15 amino acids. The CDR3 region has the DNA TGTGCCAGCAGCTACAGCGGGAGGGGGGCAGATACGCAGTATTTT. Amino acid sequence: CASSYSGRGADTQYF.

This clonotype was detected ten times or more. J is TRBJ1-1 and V is TRBV5-1; unclear D gene. The CDR3 totals 14 residues. Deletions cut 5 bases from V and 4 bases from J, with 15 bases between. The germline V gene has CDR1 SGHRS and CDR2 YFSETQ. In DNA form, the CDR3 reads TGCGCCAGCAGTTTAGACCTCTCGGGCACTGAAGCTTTCTTT. Translation: CASSLDLSGTEAFF.

This clonotype was picked up many times. The gene calls are TRBV27 and TRBJ2-7; 7 nucleotides match TRBD2. The V segment lost 4 bases and the J segment 4 bases; nucleotides outside the gene matches: 19. This CDR3 contains 18 residues. Germline-derived CDR1 and CDR2 are MNHEY and SMNVEV (reference sequence). As DNA, the CDR3 is TGTGCCAGCAGTTCTCTCCGACCCGGCGGGCGGGAGAGGTACGAGCAGTACTTC. Encoded protein: CASSSLRPGGRERYEQYF.

This clonotype was seen at least ten times. V and J are TRBV2 and TRBJ2-5; D is unresolved. Trimming left V 8 bases short and J 2 bases short, with 6 bases between. Germline CDR1 reads SNHLY; CDR2 reads FYNNEI. This CDR3 comprises 11 residues. CDR3 sequence: CASDWQETQYF. The CDR3 coding sequence is TGTGCCAGCGATTGGCAAGAGACCCAGTACTTC.

This clonotype was picked up many times. The chain has TRBV7-2 and TRBJ2-2; no clear D gene. V was pared by 1 base and J by 2 bases, with 5 bases between. There are 14 residues in the CDR3. Looked up from germline, CDR1 is SGHTA and CDR2 is FQGNSA. In DNA form, the CDR3 reads TGTGCCAGCAGCTTAGAACTAAACACCGGGGAGCTGTTTTTT. Protein product: CASSLELNTGELFF.

The table lists this clonotype with many counts. The rearrangement links TRBV20-1 to TRBJ2-3; 9 bases map to TRBD2. The CDR3 consists of 15 residues. V lost 0 bases, J lost 2 bases, and 3 bases stayed unmatched. The germline CDR1 and CDR2 sequences are DFQATT and SNEGSKA (reference sequence). The chain's CDR3 is CSARDWGLATDTQYF. DNA of the CDR3: TGCAGTGCTAGAGATTGGGGACTAGCCACAGATACGCAGTATTTT.

This clonotype was recorded at least ten times. V gene TRBV10-3 combines with J gene TRBJ2-7, with a weak D call TRBD1 (6 bases). Germline V gene lookup returns CDR1 ENHRY and CDR2 SYGVKD. This CDR3 spans 14 amino acids. Trimming cost V 7 bases and J 1 base, with 14 bases left between them. The CDR3 region is CAINPDSTSYEQYF. CDR3 nucleotide sequence: TGTGCCATCAACCCGGACAGTACATCCTACGAGCAGTACTTC.

The sample holds many counts of this clonotype. The chain recombines TRBV20-1 with TRBJ2-4; 9 bases align to TRBD2. V shed 5 bases, J shed 6 bases, and the junction held 11 bases outside the gene matches. This CDR3 is built from 15 residues. Looked up from germline, CDR1 is DFQATT and CDR2 is SNEGSKA (reference sequence). CDR3 coding DNA: TGCAGTGCTTACAAAGCGGGAGGTGCTGGAAACATTCAGTACTTC. Encoded protein: CSAYKAGGAGNIQYF.

At least ten counts were recorded for this clonotype. CDR3 residues: CASSLTSGIAGQFF. The CDR3 DNA reads as TGTGCCAGCAGCTTAACTAGCGGGATCGCAGGGCAGTTCTTC. V and J are TRBV7-3 and TRBJ2-1, with 8 bases fitting TRBD2. The junction had 7 bases not matched to a gene; V was cut back by 0 bases and J by 12 bases. Germline-derived CDR1 and CDR2 are SGHTA and FQGTGA. CDR3 length: 14 residues.

There are many counts of this clonotype. V is TRBV10-3 and J is TRBJ1-6; 7 nucleotides agree with TRBD1. This CDR3 has 14 residues. The trim removed 5 bases at V and 8 bases at J, leaving 6 bases unmatched. Germline V gene sequence: CDR1 ENHRY, CDR2 SYGVKD. CDR3 sequence: CAISFRQGDSPLHF. CDR3 sequence (DNA): TGTGCCATCAGTTTCCGACAGGGAGATTCACCCCTCCACTTT.

Many counts were recorded for this clonotype. This chain links TRBV10-3 with TRBJ2-5; D possibly matches TRBD1 or TRBD2 (5 bases each). V was trimmed by 6 bases and J by 1 base, leaving 9 bases between them. This CDR3 spans 13 amino acids. Germline V gene lookup returns CDR1 ENHRY and CDR2 SYGVKD. The CDR3, as DNA: TGTGCCATCAGCGGGGCCGGCCAAGAGACCCAGTACTTC. The encoded protein is CAISGAGQETQYF.

Ten or more counts support this clonotype. The gene calls are TRBV24-1 and TRBJ2-5; the D is unclear. Deletions cut 4 bases from V and 4 bases from J, with 6 bases between. CDR1 KGHDR and CDR2 SFDVKD come from the germline V gene. This CDR3 is 12 amino acids long. The CDR3 protein is CATSDYLETQYF. The CDR3 DNA is TGTGCCACCAGTGACTATTTAGAGACCCAGTACTTC.

In its sample, this clonotype was seen many times. This chain uses TRBV9 with TRBJ2-7, with 8 bases fitting TRBD1. In germline, CDR1 is SGDLS, CDR2 YYNGEE. Unmatched junction bases numbered 7, after V lost 0 bases and J lost 2 bases. The CDR3 loop spans 16 amino acids. Written as DNA, the CDR3 is TGTGCCAGCAGCGTAGCTGGGACAGGATCCCCCTACGAGCAGTACTTC. Amino acids: CASSVAGTGSPYEQYF.

The sample holds many counts of this clonotype. The V and J genes are TRBV6-1 and TRBJ2-1; D unclear. The germline V and J ends were trimmed by 7 bases and 7 bases, with 17 bases remaining between them. Per germline, CDR1 MNHNS and CDR2 SASEGT. The CDR3 extends over 14 amino acids. CDR3 region: CASTPDPLGNEQFF. CDR3 in DNA: TGTGCCAGCACCCCCGACCCCCTGGGGAATGAGCAGTTCTTC.

With respect to this clonotype: A read error may explain this, as a much larger clone is one base away. The chain links TRBV10-3 to TRBJ2-1; no definite D call. The CDR3 contains 14 residues. Per germline, CDR1 ENHRY and CDR2 SYGVKD. The CDR3: CAISENLSYNEQIF. CDR3 in DNA: TGTGCCATCAGTGAGAATCTAAGTTACAATGAGCAGATCTTC.

In this sample, this clonotype turned up many times. The chain is built from TRBV7-2 and TRBJ2-1; unclear D gene. The V end lost 2 bases, the J end lost 0 bases, and 8 bases lay between the germline ends. The CDR3 spans 15 residues. From germline, CDR1 is SGHTA and CDR2 FQGNSA. The DNA for the CDR3 is TGTGCCAGCAGCTTAAGAGGTTCCTCCTACAATGAGCAGTTCTTC. Protein sequence: CASSLRGSSYNEQFF.

This clonotype has a count of ten or more. The chain couples TRBV5-1 to TRBJ2-6; 9 nucleotides line up with TRBD1. The V gene end was trimmed by 0 bases and the J gene end by 8 bases; junction bases not matched to a gene: 3. Germline CDR1 is SGHRS and CDR2 is YFSETQ. The CDR3 has 15 residues. CDR3 sequence reads: CASSLAGTGSNVLTF. Written as DNA, the CDR3 is TGCGCCAGCAGCTTGGCCGGGACAGGGTCCAACGTCCTGACTTTC.

The sample holds many counts of this clonotype. The V gene is TRBV7-3, the J gene TRBJ2-2; 7 nucleotides agree with TRBD2. The CDR3 totals 14 residues. The germline V gene encodes CDR1 SGHTA and CDR2 FQGTGA. V trimming: 4 bases; J trimming: 5 bases; junction bases outside the gene matches: 4. The CDR3 bases are TGTGCCAGCAGCTCCGGGGGGAGGACCGGGGAGCTGTTTTTT. Its translation is CASSSGGRTGELFF.

There are many counts of this clonotype. This chain uses TRBV12-3 or TRBV12-4 with TRBJ2-1; D gene uncertain. CDR3 length equals 15 residues. Trimming took off 2 bases at V and 4 bases at J, with 12 bases between the two ends. The CDR3 nucleotides are TGTGCCAGCAGTTTATCGCCCACCACGTACAATGAGCAGTTCTTC. This gives the protein CASSLSPTTYNEQFF.

At least ten counts were recorded for this clonotype. The chain combines TRBV27 with TRBJ2-1, with D perhaps matching TRBD1 (6 bases). Trimming cost V 5 bases and J 0 bases, with 20 bases left between them. Per the germline V gene, CDR1 is MNHEY and CDR2 is SMNVEV (reference sequence). The CDR3 totals 18 residues. The CDR3 protein is CASSPPGAGVRSYNEQFF. In DNA, the CDR3 is TGTGCCAGCAGTCCACCCGGTGCAGGGGTACGCTCCTACAATGAGCAGTTCTTC.

This clonotype was seen at least ten times. The chain carries TRBV7-2 and TRBJ2-7; 7 nucleotides agree with TRBD1. The V gene's germline CDR1 is SGHTA and CDR2 FQGNSA. The CDR3 covers 12 residues. The junction had 2 bases not matched to a gene; V was cut back by 0 bases and J by 9 bases. The CDR3 DNA is TGTGCCAGCAGCTTAGCCGACAGGGCGCAGTACTTC. It codes for CASSLADRAQYF.